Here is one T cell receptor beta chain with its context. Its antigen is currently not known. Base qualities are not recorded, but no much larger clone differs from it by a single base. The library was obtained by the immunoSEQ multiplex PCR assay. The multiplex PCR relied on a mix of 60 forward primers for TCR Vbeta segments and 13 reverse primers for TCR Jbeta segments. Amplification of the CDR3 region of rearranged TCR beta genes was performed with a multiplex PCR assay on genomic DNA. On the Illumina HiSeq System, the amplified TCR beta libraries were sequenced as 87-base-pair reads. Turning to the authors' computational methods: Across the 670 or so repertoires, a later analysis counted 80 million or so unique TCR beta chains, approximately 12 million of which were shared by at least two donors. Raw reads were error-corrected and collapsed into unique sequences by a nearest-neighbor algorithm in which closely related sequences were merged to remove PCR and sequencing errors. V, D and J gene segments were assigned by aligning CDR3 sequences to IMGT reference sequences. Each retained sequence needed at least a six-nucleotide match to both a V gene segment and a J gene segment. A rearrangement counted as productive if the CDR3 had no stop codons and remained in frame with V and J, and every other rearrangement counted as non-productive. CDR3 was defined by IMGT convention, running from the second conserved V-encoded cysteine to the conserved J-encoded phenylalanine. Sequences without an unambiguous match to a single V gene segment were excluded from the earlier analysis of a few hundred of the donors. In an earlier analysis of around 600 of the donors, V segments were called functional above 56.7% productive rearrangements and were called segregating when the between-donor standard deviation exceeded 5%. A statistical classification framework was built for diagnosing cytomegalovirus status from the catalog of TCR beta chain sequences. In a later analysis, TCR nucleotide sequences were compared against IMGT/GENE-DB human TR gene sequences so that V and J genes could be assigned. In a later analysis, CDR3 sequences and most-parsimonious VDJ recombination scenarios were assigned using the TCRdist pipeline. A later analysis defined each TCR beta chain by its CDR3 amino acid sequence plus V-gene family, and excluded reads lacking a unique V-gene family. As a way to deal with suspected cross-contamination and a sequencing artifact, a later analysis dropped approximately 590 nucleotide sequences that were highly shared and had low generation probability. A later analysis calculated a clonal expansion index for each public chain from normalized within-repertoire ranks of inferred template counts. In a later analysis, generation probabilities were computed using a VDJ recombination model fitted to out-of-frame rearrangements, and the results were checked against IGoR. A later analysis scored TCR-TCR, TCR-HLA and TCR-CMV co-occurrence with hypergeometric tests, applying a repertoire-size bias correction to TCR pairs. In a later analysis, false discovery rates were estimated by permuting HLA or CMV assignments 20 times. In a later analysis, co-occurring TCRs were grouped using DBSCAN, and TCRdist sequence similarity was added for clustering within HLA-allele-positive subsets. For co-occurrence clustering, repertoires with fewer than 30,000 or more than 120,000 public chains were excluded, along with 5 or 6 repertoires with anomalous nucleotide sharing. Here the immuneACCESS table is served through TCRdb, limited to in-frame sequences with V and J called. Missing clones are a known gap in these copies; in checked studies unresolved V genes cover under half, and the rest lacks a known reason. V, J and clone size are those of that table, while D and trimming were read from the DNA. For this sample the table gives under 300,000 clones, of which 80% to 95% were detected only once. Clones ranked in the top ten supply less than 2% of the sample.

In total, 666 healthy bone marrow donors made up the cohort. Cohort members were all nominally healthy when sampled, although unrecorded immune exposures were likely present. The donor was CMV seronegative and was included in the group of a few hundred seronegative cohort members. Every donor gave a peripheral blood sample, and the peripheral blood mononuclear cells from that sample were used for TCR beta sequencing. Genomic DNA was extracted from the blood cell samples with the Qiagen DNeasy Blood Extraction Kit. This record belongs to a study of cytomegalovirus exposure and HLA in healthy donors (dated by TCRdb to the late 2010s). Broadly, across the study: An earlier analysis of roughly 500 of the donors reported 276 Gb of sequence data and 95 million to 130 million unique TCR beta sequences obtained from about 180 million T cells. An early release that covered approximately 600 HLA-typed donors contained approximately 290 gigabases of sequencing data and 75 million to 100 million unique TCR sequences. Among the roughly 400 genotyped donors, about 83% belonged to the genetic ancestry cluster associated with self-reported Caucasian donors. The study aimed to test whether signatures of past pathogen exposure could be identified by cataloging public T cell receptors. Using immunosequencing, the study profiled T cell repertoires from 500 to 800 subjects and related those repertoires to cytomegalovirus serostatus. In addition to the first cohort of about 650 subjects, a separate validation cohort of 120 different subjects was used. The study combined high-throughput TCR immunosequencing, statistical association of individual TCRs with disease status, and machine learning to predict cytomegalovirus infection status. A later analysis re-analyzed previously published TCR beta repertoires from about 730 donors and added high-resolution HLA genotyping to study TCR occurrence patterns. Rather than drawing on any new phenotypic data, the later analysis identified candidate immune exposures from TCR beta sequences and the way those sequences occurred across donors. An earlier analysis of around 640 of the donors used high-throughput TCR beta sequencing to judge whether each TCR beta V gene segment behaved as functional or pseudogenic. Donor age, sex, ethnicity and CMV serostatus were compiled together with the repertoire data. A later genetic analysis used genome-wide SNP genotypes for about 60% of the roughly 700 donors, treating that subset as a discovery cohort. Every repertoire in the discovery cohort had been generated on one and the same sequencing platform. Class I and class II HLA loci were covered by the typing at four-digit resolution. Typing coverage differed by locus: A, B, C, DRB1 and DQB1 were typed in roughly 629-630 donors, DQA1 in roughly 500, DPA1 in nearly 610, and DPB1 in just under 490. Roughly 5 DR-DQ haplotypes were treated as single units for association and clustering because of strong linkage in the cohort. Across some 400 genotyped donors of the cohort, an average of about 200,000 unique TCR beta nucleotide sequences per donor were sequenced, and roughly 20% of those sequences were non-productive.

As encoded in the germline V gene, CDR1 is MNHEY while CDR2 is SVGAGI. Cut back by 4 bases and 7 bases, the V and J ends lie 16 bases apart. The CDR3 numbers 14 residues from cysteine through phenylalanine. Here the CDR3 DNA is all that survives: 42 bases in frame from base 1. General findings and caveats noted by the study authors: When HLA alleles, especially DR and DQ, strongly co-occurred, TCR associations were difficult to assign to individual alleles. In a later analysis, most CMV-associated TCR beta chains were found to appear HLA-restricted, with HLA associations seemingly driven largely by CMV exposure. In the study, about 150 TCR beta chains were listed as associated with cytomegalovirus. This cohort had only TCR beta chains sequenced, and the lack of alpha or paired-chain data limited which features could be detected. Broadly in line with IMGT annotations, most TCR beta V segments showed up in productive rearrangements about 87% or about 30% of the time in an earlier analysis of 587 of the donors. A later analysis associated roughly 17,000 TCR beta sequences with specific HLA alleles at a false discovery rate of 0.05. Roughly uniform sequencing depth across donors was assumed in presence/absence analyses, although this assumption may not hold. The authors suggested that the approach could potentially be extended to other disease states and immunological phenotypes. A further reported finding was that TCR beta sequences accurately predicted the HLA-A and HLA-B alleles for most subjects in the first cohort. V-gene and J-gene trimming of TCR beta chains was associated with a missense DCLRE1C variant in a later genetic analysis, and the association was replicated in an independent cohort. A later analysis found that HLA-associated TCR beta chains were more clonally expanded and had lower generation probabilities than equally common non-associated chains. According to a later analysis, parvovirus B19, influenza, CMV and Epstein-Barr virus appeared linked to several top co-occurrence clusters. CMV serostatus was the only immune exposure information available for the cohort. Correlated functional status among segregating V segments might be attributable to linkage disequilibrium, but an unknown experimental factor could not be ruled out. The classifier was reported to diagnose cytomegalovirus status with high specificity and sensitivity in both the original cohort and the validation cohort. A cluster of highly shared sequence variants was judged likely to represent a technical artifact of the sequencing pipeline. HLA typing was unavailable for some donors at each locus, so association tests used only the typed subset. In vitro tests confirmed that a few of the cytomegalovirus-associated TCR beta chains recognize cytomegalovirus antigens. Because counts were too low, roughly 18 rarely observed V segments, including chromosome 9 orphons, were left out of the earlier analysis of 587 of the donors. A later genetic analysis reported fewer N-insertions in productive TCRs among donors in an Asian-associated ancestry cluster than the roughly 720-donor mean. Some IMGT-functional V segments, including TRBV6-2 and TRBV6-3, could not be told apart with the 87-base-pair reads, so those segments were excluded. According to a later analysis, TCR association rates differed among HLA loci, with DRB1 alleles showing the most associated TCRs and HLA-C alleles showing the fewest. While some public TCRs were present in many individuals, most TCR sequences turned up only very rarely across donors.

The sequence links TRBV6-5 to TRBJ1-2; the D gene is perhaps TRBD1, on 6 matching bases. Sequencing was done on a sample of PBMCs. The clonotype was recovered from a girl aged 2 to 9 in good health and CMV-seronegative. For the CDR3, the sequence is CASSSNDRTLGYTF. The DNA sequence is TGTGCCAGCAGTTCAAACGACAGGACTCTTGGCTACACCTTC.